These 19 T cell receptor beta chains were all obtained from the same sample, sequenced in a study of blood T cell repertoires in COVID-19. Produced via immunoSEQ multiplex PCR; TCRdb's table is partial and in-frame only. This sample has a few hundred thousand clones; roughly nine tenths occur once, and the top ten carry 1.5% to 2%. The sequenced material came from peripheral blood. These receptors were obtained from a woman aged 25 to 39 with COVID-19, enrolled during active disease.

This clone was seen more than once but under ten times. The chain combines TRBV9 with TRBJ1-2, with D tentatively TRBD1 (6 bases). The germline V and J ends were trimmed by 5 bases and 0 bases, with 11 bases remaining between them. The CDR3 contains 14 residues. Germline V lookup: CDR1 SGDLS, CDR2 YYNGEE. CDR3 in amino acids: CASSYRVTNYGYTF. CDR3 DNA: TGTGCCAGCAGTTACAGGGTTACTAACTATGGCTACACCTTC.

CDR3 region: CASSIRTGNTEAFF. The CDR3 coding sequence is TGTGCCAGTAGTATTAGGACAGGGAACACTGAAGCTTTCTTT. J is TRBJ1-1 and V is TRBV19; TRBD1 agrees at 7 bases. This CDR3 is 14 amino acids long. Germline V gene sequence: CDR1 LNHDA, CDR2 SQIVND (reference sequence). V lost 3 bases, J lost 1 base, and 2 bases stayed unmatched. The full variable domain, in which reference TRBV19 and TRBJ1-1 provide the parts outside the CDR3, is DGGITQSPKYLFRKEGQNVTLSCEQNLNHDAMYWYRQDPGQGLRLIYYSQIVNDFQKGDIAEGYSVSREKKESFPLTVTSAQKNPTAFYLCASSIRTGNTEAFFGQGTRLTVV.

The rearrangement joins TRBV4-1 to TRBJ1-4; 10 bases are a match to TRBD1. Germline values: CDR1 MGHRA, CDR2 YSYEKL. The V and J ends lost 8 bases and 1 base, in that order; junction bases with no gene match: 1. This CDR3 is built from 14 residues. The CDR3 DNA follows: TGCGCCAGCGGACAGGGGGTAACTAATGAAAAACTGTTTTTT. It specifies CASGQGVTNEKLFF.

This rearrangement joins TRBV6-2 or TRBV6-3 to TRBJ2-1; 8 bases fit TRBD2. Germline CDR1 is MNHEY and CDR2 is SVGEGT. J gave up 9 bases and V 2 bases, and 6 bases lay outside the gene matches. This CDR3 comprises 14 residues. The chain's CDR3 is CASSYNGGAGEQFF. CDR3 DNA sequence: TGTGCCAGCAGTTACAACGGGGGGGCCGGTGAGCAGTTCTTC.

The V gene is TRBV19, the J gene TRBJ1-5; D is unresolved. Germline CDR1 and CDR2: LNHDA and SQIVND (reference sequence). This CDR3 has 16 amino acids. V was clipped by 5 bases and J by 3 bases, with 17 bases between them. For the CDR3, the DNA is TGTGCCAGTAGTCCCCCGCGAGGAGGGTACAATCAGCCCCAGCATTTT. Protein sequence: CASSPPRGGYNQPQHF.

The chain joins TRBV28 to TRBJ1-5; TRBD1 matches at 9 bases. CDR1 is MDHEN, CDR2 SYDVKM, per germline. CDR3 size: 16 residues. For the CDR3, the DNA is TGTCCCCGGGGACAGGGCTGCGATTATAGCAATCAGCCCCAGCATTTT. Translated, it gives CPRGQGCDYSNQPQHF.

The chain carries TRBV11-2 and TRBJ2-7; tentatively, D is TRBD2 (7 bases). CDR3 length equals 17 residues. Between the trimmed V and J ends, which lost 6 bases and 3 bases, there was a span of 24 bases. Germline V CDR1 and CDR2: SGHAT, FQNNGV. In DNA, the CDR3 is TGTGCCAGCAGAATTAAACCCGGGGGGCAAGCTATCTACGAGCAGTACGTC. Encoded protein: CASRIKPGGQAIYEQYV.

The rearrangement links TRBV6-4 to TRBJ2-2; TRBD2 matches at 7 bases. CDR3 length equals 15 residues. From germline, CDR1 is MRHNA and CDR2 SNTAGT. V dropped 0 bases and J dropped 4; count of bases not matched to a gene: 2. The CDR3 nucleotides are TGTGCCAGCAGTGACTCTGGGGAGGGCACCGGGGAGCTGTTTTTT. Translating gives CASSDSGEGTGELFF.

The rearrangement uses TRBV2 and TRBJ2-7, with D tentatively TRBD1 (6 bases). Germline CDR1 reads SNHLY; CDR2 reads FYNNEI. The CDR3 is made up of 14 amino acids. V lost 4 bases and J lost 4, with 14 bases in between. The CDR3 reads CASSATWGLYEQYF. In nucleotides, the CDR3 is TGTGCCAGCAGTGCCACCTGGGGGCTGTACGAGCAGTACTTC.

The chain links TRBV7-9 to TRBJ1-3; unclear D gene. V lost 5 bases and J 4 bases, leaving 15 bases between the germline ends. The germline V gene has CDR1 SEHNR and CDR2 FQNEAQ (reference sequence). The length of the CDR3 is 15 residues. The CDR3 nucleotides are TGTGCCAGCAGCACTAGACGCCGTTTAGGAAACACCATATATTTT. Its protein is CASSTRRRLGNTIYF.

The rearrangement links TRBV5-4 to TRBJ2-3; 11 bases match TRBD1. The CDR3 runs to 15 residues. The V gene end was trimmed by 5 bases and the J gene end by 4 bases; junction bases not matched to a gene: 6. Germline CDR1 SGHNT, CDR2 YYREEE (reference sequence). In DNA form, the CDR3 reads TGTGCCAGCAGAACCGGGACAGGGGGGGCAGATACGCAGTATTTT. Encoded protein: CASRTGTGGADTQYF.

This clone was seen a single time. The chain couples TRBV19 to TRBJ1-1; D gene ambiguous. Germline CDR1 and CDR2: LNHDA and SQIVND (reference sequence). Trimming cost V 0 bases and J 5 bases, with 19 bases left between them. There are 17 residues in the CDR3. This CDR3 reads CASSIDHVTQRETEAFF. In nucleotides, the CDR3 is TGTGCCAGTAGTATAGATCATGTGACACAACGCGAGACTGAAGCTTTCTTT.

The chain has TRBV5-1 and TRBJ2-7; no firm D call. There are 14 residues in the CDR3. The germline V gene encodes CDR1 SGHRS and CDR2 YFSETQ. Trimming removed 1 base from V and 4 bases from J, with 12 bases in between. In DNA, the CDR3 is TGCGCCAGCAGCTTGTCGACTGGGTTGTACGAGCAGTACTTC. Protein sequence: CASSLSTGLYEQYF.

V gene TRBV3-1 (or the pseudogene TRBV3-2) combines with J gene TRBJ1-2; 7 nucleotides match TRBD1. V was pared by 2 bases and J by 7 bases, with 4 bases of the junction left unmatched. Germline values: CDR1 LGHDT, CDR2 YNNKEL (reference sequence). This CDR3 has 13 residues. CDR3 sequence (DNA): TGTGCCAGCAGCCAAAACAGGGGTGGTGGCTACACCTTC. Its protein is CASSQNRGGGYTF.

V and J are TRBV7-3 and TRBJ1-6; D possibly corresponds to TRBD1 (5 bases). The CDR3 extends over 16 amino acids. Trimming pared 1 base from V and 10 bases from J, leaving 17 bases between. Germline V gene lookup returns CDR1 SGHTA and CDR2 FQGTGA. The CDR3 reads CASSLKAAGSNSPLHF. The CDR3 bases are TGTGCCAGCAGCTTAAAGGCGGCAGGGTCTAACTCACCCCTCCACTTT.

V gene TRBV7-2 combines with J gene TRBJ1-1; 9 positions agree with TRBD1. The CDR3 spans 16 residues. Germline V gene lookup returns CDR1 SGHTA and CDR2 FQGNSA. The trim removed 5 bases at V and 2 bases at J, leaving 9 bases unmatched. The CDR3 loop reads CASSTTGTGINTEAFF. CDR3 nucleotide sequence: TGTGCCAGCAGCACTACCGGGACAGGGATAAACACTGAAGCTTTCTTT.

The chain uses TRBV7-2 and TRBJ2-2; 10 nucleotides agree with TRBD2. In germline, CDR1 is SGHTA, CDR2 FQGNSA. V gave up 3 bases and J gave up 6 bases; unmatched junction bases: 16. CDR3 size: 19 residues. The CDR3 coding sequence is TGTGCCAGCAGCTTCAGCGGGGGGGCAGGTCTTGGTTTCCCCGGGGAGCTGTTTTTT. Amino acid sequence: CASSFSGGAGLGFPGELFF. Drawing the rest from reference TRBV7-2 and TRBJ2-2, the complete variable domain is GAGVSQSPSNKVTEKGKDVELRCDPISGHTALYWYRQSLGQGLEFLIYFQGNSAPDKSGLPSDRFSAERTGGSVSTLTIQRTQQEDSAVYLCASSFSGGAGLGFPGELFFGEGSRLTVL.

The rearrangement links TRBV9 to TRBJ2-1; TRBD2 might be the D (6 bases). V was shortened by 3 bases and J by 0 bases, with 10 bases between the two germline ends. The CDR3 runs to 15 residues. Per germline, CDR1 SGDLS and CDR2 YYNGEE. The CDR3 spells CASSAGDNSYNEQFF. The CDR3 nucleotides read TGTGCCAGCAGCGCGGGGGATAACTCCTACAATGAGCAGTTCTTC.

The V and J genes are TRBV30 and TRBJ1-5; D is possibly TRBD1 (6 bases). This CDR3 comprises 16 residues. The germline V and J ends were trimmed by 3 bases and 2 bases, with 17 bases remaining between them. Germline V CDR1 and CDR2: GTSNPN, SVGIG (reference sequence). The CDR3 coding sequence is TGTGCCTGGAGCGCGAAAATGACAGGAGGCAATCAGCCCCAGCATTTT. Encoded protein: CAWSAKMTGGNQPQHF.